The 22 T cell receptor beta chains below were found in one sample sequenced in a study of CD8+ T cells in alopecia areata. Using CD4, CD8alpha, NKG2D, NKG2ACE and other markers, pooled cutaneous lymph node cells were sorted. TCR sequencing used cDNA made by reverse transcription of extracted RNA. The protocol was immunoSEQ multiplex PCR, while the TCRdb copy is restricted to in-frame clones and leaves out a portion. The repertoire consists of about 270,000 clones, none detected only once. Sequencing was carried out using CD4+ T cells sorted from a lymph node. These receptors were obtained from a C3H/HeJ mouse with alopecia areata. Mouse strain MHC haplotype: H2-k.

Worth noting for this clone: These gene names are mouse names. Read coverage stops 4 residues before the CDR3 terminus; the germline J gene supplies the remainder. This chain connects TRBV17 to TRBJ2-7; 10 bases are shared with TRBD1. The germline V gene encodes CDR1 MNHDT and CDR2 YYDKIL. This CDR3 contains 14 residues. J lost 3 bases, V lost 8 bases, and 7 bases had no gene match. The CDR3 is CASAPGQGFYEQYF. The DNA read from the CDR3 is TGTGCTAGCGCCCCGGGACAGGGGTTCTAT.

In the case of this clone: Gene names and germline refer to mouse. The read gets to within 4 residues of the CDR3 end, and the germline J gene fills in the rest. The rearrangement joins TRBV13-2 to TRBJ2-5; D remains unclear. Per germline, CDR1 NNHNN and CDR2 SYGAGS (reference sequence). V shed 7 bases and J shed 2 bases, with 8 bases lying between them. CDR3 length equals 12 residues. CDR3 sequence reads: CASRVGQDTQYF. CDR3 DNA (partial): TGTGCCAGCAGGGTTGGCCAAGAC.

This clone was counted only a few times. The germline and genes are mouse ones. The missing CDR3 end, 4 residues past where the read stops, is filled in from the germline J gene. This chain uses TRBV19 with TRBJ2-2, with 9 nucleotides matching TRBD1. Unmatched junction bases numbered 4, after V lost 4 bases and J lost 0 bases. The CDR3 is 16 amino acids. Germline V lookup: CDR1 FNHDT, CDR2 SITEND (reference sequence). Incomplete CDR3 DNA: TGTGCCAGCAGTTCGACAGGGGGGGCAAACACCGGG. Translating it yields CASSSTGGANTG. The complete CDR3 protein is CASSSTGGANTGQLYF.

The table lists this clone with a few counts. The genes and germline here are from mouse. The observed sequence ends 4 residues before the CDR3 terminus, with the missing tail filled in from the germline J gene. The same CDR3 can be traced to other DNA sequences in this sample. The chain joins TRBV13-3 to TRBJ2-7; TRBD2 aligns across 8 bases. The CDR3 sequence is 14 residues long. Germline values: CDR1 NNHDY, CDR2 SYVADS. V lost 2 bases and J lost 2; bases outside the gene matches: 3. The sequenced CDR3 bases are TGTGCCAGCAGTGACTGGGGGGCCCCCTAT. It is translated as CASSDWGAPY. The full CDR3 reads CASSDWGAPYEQYF.

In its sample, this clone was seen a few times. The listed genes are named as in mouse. The CDR3: CASSIWGNNYAEQFF. Incomplete CDR3 DNA: TGTGCCAGCAGTATCTGGGGGAATAACTATGCT. This sequence joins TRBV19 and TRBJ2-1; TRBD2 aligns across 7 bases. The read ends 4 residues before the CDR3 terminus; that terminus is restored from the germline J gene. Trimming removed 2 bases from V and 0 bases from J; junction bases left unmatched: 2. The CDR3 has 15 residues. CDR1 FNHDT and CDR2 SITEND come from the germline V gene (reference sequence).

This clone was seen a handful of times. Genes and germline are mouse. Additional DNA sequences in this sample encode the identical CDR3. Partial CDR3 DNA: TGCACCTGCAGTGCCGCCGGGACAGCAAACACA. The encoded protein is CTCSAAGTANT. The CDR3, in full, reads CTCSAAGTANTEVFF. The rearrangement links TRBV1 to TRBJ1-1; 7 bases align to TRBD1. The read terminates 4 residues before the CDR3 end, so the remaining end is supplied by the germline J gene. With 3 bases clipped from V and 0 bases from J, the junction kept 4 bases outside the gene matches. In germline, CDR1 is NSQYPW, CDR2 LRSPGD (reference sequence). The CDR3 consists of 15 residues.

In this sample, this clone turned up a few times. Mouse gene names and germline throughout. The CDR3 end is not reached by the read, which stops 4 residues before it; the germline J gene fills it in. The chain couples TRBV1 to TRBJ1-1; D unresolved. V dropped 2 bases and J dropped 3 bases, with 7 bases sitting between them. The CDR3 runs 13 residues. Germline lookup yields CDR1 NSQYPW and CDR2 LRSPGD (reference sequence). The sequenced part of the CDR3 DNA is TGCACCTGCAGTGCACAGTTTCACACA. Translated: CTCSAQFHT. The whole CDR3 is CTCSAQFHTEVFF.

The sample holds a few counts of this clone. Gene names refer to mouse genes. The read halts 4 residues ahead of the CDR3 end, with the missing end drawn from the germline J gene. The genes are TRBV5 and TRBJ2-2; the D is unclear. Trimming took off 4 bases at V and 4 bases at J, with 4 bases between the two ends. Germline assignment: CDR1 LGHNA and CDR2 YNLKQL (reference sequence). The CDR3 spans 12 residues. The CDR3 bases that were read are TGTGCCAGCAGCCTCCGCACCGGG. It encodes CASSLRTG. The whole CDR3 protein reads CASSLRTGQLYF.

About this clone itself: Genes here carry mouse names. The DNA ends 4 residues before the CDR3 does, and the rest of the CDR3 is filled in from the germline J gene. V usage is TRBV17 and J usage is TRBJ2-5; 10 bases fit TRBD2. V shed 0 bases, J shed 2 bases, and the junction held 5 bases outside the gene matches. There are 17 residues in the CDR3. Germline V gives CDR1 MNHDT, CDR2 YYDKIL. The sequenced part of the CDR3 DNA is TGTGCTAGCAGTAGAGATCTGGGGGGGCGCCCCCAAGAC. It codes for CASSRDLGGRPQD. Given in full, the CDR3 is CASSRDLGGRPQDTQYF.

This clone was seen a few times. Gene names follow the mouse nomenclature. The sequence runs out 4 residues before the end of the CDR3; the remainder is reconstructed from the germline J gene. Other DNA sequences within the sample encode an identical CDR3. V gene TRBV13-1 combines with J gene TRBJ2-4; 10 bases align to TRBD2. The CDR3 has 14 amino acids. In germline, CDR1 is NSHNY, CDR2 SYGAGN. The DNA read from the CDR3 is TGTGCCAGCAGTGATGACTGGGGGGGGAAC. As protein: CASSDDWGGN. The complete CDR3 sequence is CASSDDWGGNTLYF.

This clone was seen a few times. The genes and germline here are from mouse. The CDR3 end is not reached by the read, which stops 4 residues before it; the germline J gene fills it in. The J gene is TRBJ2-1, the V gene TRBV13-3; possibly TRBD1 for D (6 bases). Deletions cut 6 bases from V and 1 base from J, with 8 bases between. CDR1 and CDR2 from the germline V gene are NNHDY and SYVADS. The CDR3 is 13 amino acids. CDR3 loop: CASKRGNYAEQFF. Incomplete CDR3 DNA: TGTGCCAGCAAGAGGGGGAACTATGCT.

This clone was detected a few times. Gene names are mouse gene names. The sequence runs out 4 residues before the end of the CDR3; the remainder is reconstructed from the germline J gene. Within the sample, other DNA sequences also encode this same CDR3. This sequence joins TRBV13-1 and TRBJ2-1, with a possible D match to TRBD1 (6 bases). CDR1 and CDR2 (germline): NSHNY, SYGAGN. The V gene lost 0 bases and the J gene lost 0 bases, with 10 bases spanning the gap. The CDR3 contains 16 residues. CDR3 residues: CASSDARGGNYAEQFF. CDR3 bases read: TGTGCCAGCAGTGATGCAAGAGGGGGTAACTATGCT.

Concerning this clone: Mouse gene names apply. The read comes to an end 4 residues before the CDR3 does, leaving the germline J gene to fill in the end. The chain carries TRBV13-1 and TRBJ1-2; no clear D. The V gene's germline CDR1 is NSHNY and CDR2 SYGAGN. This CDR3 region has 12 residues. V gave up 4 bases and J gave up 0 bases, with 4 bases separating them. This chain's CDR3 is CASSLTNSDYTF. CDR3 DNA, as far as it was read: TGTGCCAGCAGTCTAACAAACTCC.

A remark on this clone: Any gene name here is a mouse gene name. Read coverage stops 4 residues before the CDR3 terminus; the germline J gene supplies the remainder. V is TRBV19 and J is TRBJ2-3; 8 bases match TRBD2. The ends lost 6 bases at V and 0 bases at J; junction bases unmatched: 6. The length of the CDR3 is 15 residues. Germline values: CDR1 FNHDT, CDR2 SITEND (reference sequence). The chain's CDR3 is CASIRTGSSAETLYF. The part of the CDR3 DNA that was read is TGTGCCAGCATCCGGACTGGGAGTAGTGCAGAA.

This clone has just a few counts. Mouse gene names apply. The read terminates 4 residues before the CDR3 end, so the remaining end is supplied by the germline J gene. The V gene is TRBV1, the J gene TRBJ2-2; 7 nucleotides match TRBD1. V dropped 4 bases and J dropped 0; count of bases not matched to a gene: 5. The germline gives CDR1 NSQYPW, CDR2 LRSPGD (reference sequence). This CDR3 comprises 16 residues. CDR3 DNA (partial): TGCACCTGCAGTGGGGACAGAACTACAAACACCGGG. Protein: CTCSGDRTTNTG. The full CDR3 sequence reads CTCSGDRTTNTGQLYF.

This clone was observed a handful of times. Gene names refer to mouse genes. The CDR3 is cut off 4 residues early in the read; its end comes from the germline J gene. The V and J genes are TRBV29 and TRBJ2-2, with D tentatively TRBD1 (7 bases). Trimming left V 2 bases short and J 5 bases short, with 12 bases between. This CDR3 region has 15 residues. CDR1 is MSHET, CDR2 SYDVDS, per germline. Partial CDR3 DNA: TGTGCTAGCAGTTTAAAGGGGGCGGGGACCGGG. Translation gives CASSLKGAGTG. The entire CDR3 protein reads CASSLKGAGTGQLYF. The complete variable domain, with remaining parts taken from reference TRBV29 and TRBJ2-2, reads DMKVTQMPRYLIKRMGENVLLECGQDMSHETMYWYRQDPGLGLQLIYISYDVDSNSEGDIPKGYRVSRKKREHFSLILDSAKTNQTSVYFCASSLKGAGTGQLYFGEGSKLTVL.

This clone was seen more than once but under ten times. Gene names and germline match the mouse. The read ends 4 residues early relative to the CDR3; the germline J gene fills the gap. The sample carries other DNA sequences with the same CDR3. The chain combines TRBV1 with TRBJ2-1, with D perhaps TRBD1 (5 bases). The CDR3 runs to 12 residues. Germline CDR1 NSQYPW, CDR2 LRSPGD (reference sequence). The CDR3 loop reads CTCSAGTAEQFF. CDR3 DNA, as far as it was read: TGCACCTGCAGTGCAGGGACAGCT.

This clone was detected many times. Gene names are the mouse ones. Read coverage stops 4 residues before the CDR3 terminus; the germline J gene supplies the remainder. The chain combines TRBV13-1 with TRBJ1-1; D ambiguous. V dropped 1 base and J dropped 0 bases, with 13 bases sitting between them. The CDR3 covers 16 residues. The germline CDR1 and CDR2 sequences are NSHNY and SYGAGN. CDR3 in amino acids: CASSDSLTRANTEVFF. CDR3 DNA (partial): TGTGCCAGCAGTGATTCCCTGACACGTGCAAACACA.

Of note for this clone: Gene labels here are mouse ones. Partial CDR3 DNA: TGTGCCAGCAGTGATAAAAACTGGGGTGCAGAA. It yields the protein CASSDKNWGAE. The whole CDR3 is CASSDKNWGAETLYF. The rearrangement uses TRBV13-3 and TRBJ2-3; tentative D call: TRBD2 (6 bases). The observed sequence ends 4 residues before the CDR3 terminus, with the missing tail filled in from the germline J gene. This CDR3 has 15 amino acids. Germline-derived CDR1 and CDR2 are NNHDY and SYVADS. Trimming removed 1 base at V and 1 base at J, with 10 bases between.

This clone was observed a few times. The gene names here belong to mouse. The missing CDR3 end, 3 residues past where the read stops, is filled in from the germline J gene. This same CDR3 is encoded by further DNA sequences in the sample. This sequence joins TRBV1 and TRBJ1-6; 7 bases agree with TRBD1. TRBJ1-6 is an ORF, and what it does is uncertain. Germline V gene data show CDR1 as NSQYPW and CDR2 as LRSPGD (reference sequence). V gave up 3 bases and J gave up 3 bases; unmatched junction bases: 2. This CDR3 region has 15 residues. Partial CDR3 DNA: TGCACCTGCAGTGCCGGACAGGACTATAATTCGCCC. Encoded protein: CTCSAGQDYNSP. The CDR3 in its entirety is CTCSAGQDYNSPLYF.

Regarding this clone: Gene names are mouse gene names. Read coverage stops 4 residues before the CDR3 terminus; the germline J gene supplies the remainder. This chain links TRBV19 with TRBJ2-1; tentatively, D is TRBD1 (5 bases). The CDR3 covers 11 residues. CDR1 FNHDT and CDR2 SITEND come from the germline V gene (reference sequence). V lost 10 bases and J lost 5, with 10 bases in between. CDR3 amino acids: CALQGNAEQFF. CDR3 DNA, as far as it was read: TGTGCCCTTCAGGGTAATGCT.

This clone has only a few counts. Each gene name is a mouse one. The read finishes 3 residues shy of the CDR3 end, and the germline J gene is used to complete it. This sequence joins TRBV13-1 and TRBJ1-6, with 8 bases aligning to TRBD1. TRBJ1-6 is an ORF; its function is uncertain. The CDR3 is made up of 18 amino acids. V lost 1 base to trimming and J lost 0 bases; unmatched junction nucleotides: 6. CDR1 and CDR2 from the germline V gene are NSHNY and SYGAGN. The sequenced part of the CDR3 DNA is TGTGCCAGCAGTGATAAACAGGGGGGAATTTCCTATAATTCGCCC. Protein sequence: CASSDKQGGISYNSP. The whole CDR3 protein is CASSDKQGGISYNSPLYF.